The 21 T cell receptor beta chains listed next were all sequenced from one sample in a study of blood T cell repertoires in COVID-19. Produced via immunoSEQ multiplex PCR; TCRdb's table is partial and in-frame only. The sample has 270,000 or so clones, 84% seen once. Input material: peripheral blood. The receptors come from a human donor in a cohort sampled during active COVID-19.

The chain combines TRBV18 with TRBJ2-2, with 11 bases lining up with TRBD2. Germline trimming cut 3 bases from V and 5 bases from J; bases unmatched to any gene: 8. Germline CDR1 is KGHSH and CDR2 is LQKENI. This CDR3 is built from 17 residues. The CDR3 is CASSPISGRAATGELFF. The DNA of the CDR3 is TGTGCCAGCTCACCGATTAGCGGGAGGGCTGCTACCGGGGAGCTGTTTTTT.

The rearrangement joins TRBV2 to TRBJ2-7; 7 nucleotides align to TRBD2. The junction had 7 bases not matched to a gene; V was cut back by 8 bases and J by 0 bases. Germline values: CDR1 SNHLY, CDR2 FYNNEI. The CDR3 is 14 amino acids. The CDR3: CASLERESSYEQYF. The DNA of the CDR3 is TGTGCCAGCCTAGAGCGGGAATCCTCCTACGAGCAGTACTTC.

This clone was observed a few times. The J gene is TRBJ2-2, the V gene TRBV7-8; no firm D call. The germline gives CDR1 SGHVS, CDR2 FQNEAQ. V lost 3 bases, J lost 0 bases, and 8 bases lay in between. There are 15 residues in the CDR3. CDR3 protein: CASSFAVTNTGELFF. Written as DNA, the CDR3 is TGTGCCAGCAGCTTCGCGGTAACGAACACCGGGGAGCTGTTTTTT. The whole variable domain, filled in from reference TRBV7-8 and TRBJ2-2, reads GAGVSQSPRYKVAKRGQDVALRCDPISGHVSLFWYQQALGQGPEFLTYFQNEAQLDKSGLPSDRFFAERPEGSVSTLKIQRTQQEDSAVYLCASSFAVTNTGELFFGEGSRLTVL.

The gene calls are TRBV10-3 and TRBJ1-1; D is perhaps TRBD1 (5 bases). Trimming cost V 6 bases and J 2 bases, with 7 bases left between them. The germline CDR1 and CDR2 sequences are ENHRY and SYGVKD. This CDR3 spans 12 amino acids. As DNA, the CDR3 is TGTGCCATCAGAGGACACAACACTGAAGCTTTCTTT. It codes for CAIRGHNTEAFF.

The chain couples TRBV6-2 or TRBV6-3 to TRBJ2-5; 9 nucleotides match TRBD1. The CDR3 covers 17 residues. The ends lost 4 bases at V and 1 base at J; junction bases unmatched: 10. Germline CDR1 reads MNHEY; CDR2 reads SVGEGT. The CDR3 DNA follows: TGTGCCAGCAGTTCACCCCTAGGACAGGGGACCCAAGAGACCCAGTACTTC. It specifies CASSSPLGQGTQETQYF.

This clone has only one observation. The rearrangement joins TRBV6-2 or TRBV6-3 to TRBJ1-5; no firm D call. V lost 0 bases to trimming and J lost 1 base, with 7 bases between them. Per the germline V gene, CDR1 is MNHEY and CDR2 is SVGEGT. The CDR3 covers 15 residues. The chain's CDR3 is CASSYSGSSNQPQHF. CDR3 coding DNA: TGTGCCAGCAGTTACTCGGGGAGCAGCAATCAGCCCCAGCATTTT.

This rearrangement joins TRBV28 to TRBJ1-3; 9 bases fit TRBD1. This CDR3 is built from 15 residues. V shed 7 bases and J 4 bases; nucleotides not matched to a gene: 8. The germline CDR1 and CDR2 sequences are MDHEN and SYDVKM. The CDR3 sequence: CASNNAGTGGNTIYF. The CDR3 nucleotides read TGTGCCAGCAATAACGCCGGGACAGGGGGAAACACCATATATTTT.

V and J are TRBV18 and TRBJ1-5; weak D call: TRBD1 (5 bases). V shed 2 bases and J shed 0 bases, with 11 bases lying between them. CDR3 length: 16 amino acids. Germline loops: CDR1 KGHSH, CDR2 LQKENI. CDR3 coding DNA: TGTGCCAGCTCACCAGGGGGGGTTACTAGCAATCAGCCCCAGCATTTT. Protein: CASSPGGVTSNQPQHF. The whole variable domain, remainder taken from reference TRBV18 and TRBJ1-5, is NAGVMQNPRHLVRRRGQEARLRCSPMKGHSHVYWYRQLPEEGLKFMVYLQKENIIDESGMPKERFSAEFPKEGPSILRIQQVVRGDSAAYFCASSPGGVTSNQPQHFGDGTRLSIL.

This chain links TRBV5-1 with TRBJ2-3; D uncertain. V was clipped by 0 bases and J by 2 bases, with 13 bases between them. This CDR3 contains 16 residues. Germline CDR1 reads SGHRS; CDR2 reads YFSETQ. The CDR3 bases are TGCGCCAGCAGCTTGGGCGTACTATCCCCCACAGATACGCAGTATTTT. It specifies CASSLGVLSPTDTQYF.

The chain employs TRBV16 and TRBJ2-3; D remains ambiguous. In germline, CDR1 is KGHSY, CDR2 FQNENV. V was shortened by 1 base and J by 14 bases, with 16 bases between the two germline ends. The CDR3 runs to 13 residues. CDR3 DNA sequence: TGTGCCAGCAGCCAATTCGGCCGGCCGGGTGTGTATTTT. Protein product: CASSQFGRPGVYF.

V gene TRBV2 combines with J gene TRBJ1-2; a weak D match, TRBD1 (5 bases). This CDR3 comprises 11 residues. Germline V gives CDR1 SNHLY, CDR2 FYNNEI. Trimming stripped 8 bases from V and 7 bases from J, with 11 bases between. CDR3 loop: CASRGTAGYTF. CDR3 bases: TGTGCCAGCCGGGGGACTGCTGGCTACACCTTC.

This chain links TRBV3-1 (or the pseudogene TRBV3-2) with TRBJ2-1, with 7 positions matching TRBD2. CDR1 is LGHDT, CDR2 YNNKEL, per germline (reference sequence). This CDR3 contains 14 residues. Trimming took 6 bases from V and 5 from J; bases not matched to a gene: 7. The CDR3 sequence: CASRPGLRHNEQFF. CDR3 nucleotides: TGTGCCAGCAGACCGGGACTACGACACAATGAGCAGTTCTTC.

The CDR3 reads CASSRSGGAPYEQYF. CDR3 bases: TGTGCCAGCAGTCGGAGCGGGGGGGCACCCTACGAGCAGTACTTC. V usage is TRBV3-1 (or the pseudogene TRBV3-2) and J usage is TRBJ2-7; 10 nucleotides match TRBD2. CDR1 is LGHDT, CDR2 YNNKEL, per germline (reference sequence). The ends lost 6 bases at V and 2 bases at J; junction bases unmatched: 7. The CDR3 covers 15 residues.

The J gene is TRBJ2-7, the V gene TRBV6-5, with D perhaps matching TRBD2 (6 bases). The germline V and J ends were trimmed by 4 bases and 3 bases, with 10 bases remaining between them. Per germline, CDR1 MNHEY and CDR2 SVGAGI. CDR3 length: 13 amino acids. The CDR3 DNA is TGTGCCAGCAGTTCGGGAGTAGGCTACGAGCAGTACTTC. It codes for CASSSGVGYEQYF.

The chain has TRBV21-1 and TRBJ2-7; no check of the table's D call, TRBD2, against the DNA was made. TRBV21-1 is deemed a pseudogene. CDR3 length equals 16 residues. The CDR3 region is CASSKAPAGASYEQYF. The CDR3 region has the DNA TGTGCCAGCAGCAAAGCACCCGCGGGGGCGTCCTACGAGCAGTACTTC.

V is TRBV5-8 and J is TRBJ1-2; D is undetermined. Between the trimmed V and J ends, which lost 2 bases and 7 bases, there was a span of 18 bases. This CDR3 comprises 15 residues. Germline CDR1 is SGHTS and CDR2 is YDEGEE. The chain's CDR3 is CASSFTSEITIGYTF. The DNA for the CDR3 is TGTGCCAGCAGCTTCACCTCAGAGATAACTATTGGCTACACCTTC.

The V call is TRBV10-3, the J call TRBJ2-1; 9 bases match TRBD1. Germline V gene lookup returns CDR1 ENHRY and CDR2 SYGVKD. The CDR3 has 13 residues. Germline trimming cut 8 bases from V and 9 bases from J; bases unmatched to any gene: 8. The CDR3 bases are TGTGCCATCGGGACAGGGAGGTACGGTGAGCAGTTCTTC. Amino acid sequence: CAIGTGRYGEQFF.

The V gene is TRBV5-4, the J gene TRBJ2-1, with TRBD2 identical over 16 bases. V gave up 4 bases and J gave up 7 bases; unmatched junction bases: 2. The CDR3 contains 15 residues. CDR1 is SGHNT and CDR2 is YYREEE in the germline V gene (reference sequence). CDR3 in DNA: TGTGCCAGCAGCGGGACTAGCGGGAGGGGAAATGAGCAGTTCTTC. Translated, it gives CASSGTSGRGNEQFF.

This clone was observed at least ten times. The genes are TRBV4-1 and TRBJ1-3; 9 bases match TRBD1. The CDR3 sequence is 19 residues long. CDR1 and CDR2 (germline): MGHRA, YSYEKL. Trimming at V came to 2 bases and at J to 3 bases, leaving 14 bases not matched to a gene. Here the CDR3 reads CASSQTLPTMTGGGNTIYF. CDR3 DNA: TGCGCCAGCAGCCAAACCTTACCCACTATGACAGGGGGTGGAAACACCATATATTTT.

The chain carries TRBV29-1 and TRBJ1-4; D is uncertain. Trimming cost V 8 bases and J 5 bases, with 12 bases left between them. The CDR3 covers 12 residues. Germline CDR1 is SQVTM and CDR2 is ANQGSEA. As DNA, the CDR3 is TGCAGCTTCCGCGGGAGCAATGAAAAACTGTTTTTT. This gives the protein CSFRGSNEKLFF.

This chain connects TRBV5-4 to TRBJ2-3; TRBD2 might be the D (5 bases). Germline CDR1 and CDR2: SGHNT and YYREEE (reference sequence). Trimming removed 5 bases at V and 5 bases at J, with 12 bases between. This CDR3 has 13 amino acids. The CDR3 DNA is TGTGCCAGCAGGGGGAGACAACAAGATACGCAGTATTTT. Translation gives CASRGRQQDTQYF.